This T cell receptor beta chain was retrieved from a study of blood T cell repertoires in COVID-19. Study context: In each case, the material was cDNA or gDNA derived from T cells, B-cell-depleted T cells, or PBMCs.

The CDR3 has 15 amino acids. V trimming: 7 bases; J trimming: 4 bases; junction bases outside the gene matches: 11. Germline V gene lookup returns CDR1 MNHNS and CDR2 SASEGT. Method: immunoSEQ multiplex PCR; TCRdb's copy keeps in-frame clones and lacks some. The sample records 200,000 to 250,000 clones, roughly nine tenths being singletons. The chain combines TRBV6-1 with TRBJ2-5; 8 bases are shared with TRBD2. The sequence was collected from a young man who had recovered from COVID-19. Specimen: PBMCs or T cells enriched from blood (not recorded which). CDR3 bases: TGTGCCAGCACCCCCTCCAGCGGGAGCGGAGAGACCCAGTACTTC. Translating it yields CASTPSSGSGETQYF.